This entry lists 11 T cell receptor beta chains sequenced from one sample in a study of blood T cell repertoires in COVID-19. Sequenced by immunoSEQ multiplex PCR; TCRdb stores in-frame clones only, minus some. The sample carries around 190,000 clones, roughly 77% recorded once. The material sequenced was peripheral blood. The receptor source for this set is a man between 65 and 80 years old with active or convalescent COVID-19.

This chain joins TRBV6-1 and TRBJ2-3, with D possibly being TRBD2 (5 bases). Germline V CDR1 and CDR2: MNHNS, SASEGT. The CDR3 runs 13 residues. Trimming shortened V by 1 base and J by 6 bases, and 8 bases separated the two germline ends. This CDR3 reads CASSEGGEDTQYF. The CDR3 nucleotides are TGTGCCAGCAGTGAAGGTGGGGAGGATACGCAGTATTTT.

This clone showed up just a few times. The chain is built from TRBV7-9 and TRBJ1-6; D remains ambiguous. CDR1 SEHNR and CDR2 FQNEAQ come from the germline V gene (reference sequence). The CDR3 sequence is 15 residues long. The germline V and J ends were trimmed by 2 bases and 7 bases, with 12 bases remaining between them. DNA for the CDR3: TGTGCCAGCAGCTTAATTGCGGGGAACAATTCACCCCTCCACTTT. Translating gives CASSLIAGNNSPLHF.

The gene calls are TRBV11-1 and TRBJ2-7; 9 bases align to TRBD1. CDR3 length: 15 residues. The germline V gene has CDR1 SGHAT and CDR2 FQDESV (reference sequence). V shed 5 bases, J shed 4 bases, and the junction held 9 bases outside the gene matches. The chain's CDR3 is CASSRGTGSRYEQYF. The CDR3 DNA sequence: TGTGCCAGCAGCCGAGGGACAGGGTCTAGGTACGAGCAGTACTTC.

This clone was detected only once. CDR3 bases: TGTGCCAGCAGCCAATGGGACAGGGGGAAGGGCGAAAAACTGTTTTTT. Translating it yields CASSQWDRGKGEKLFF. The chain carries TRBV3-1 (or the pseudogene TRBV3-2) and TRBJ1-4; 11 bases agree with TRBD1. Germline V gene lookup returns CDR1 LGHDT and CDR2 YNNKEL (reference sequence). This CDR3 contains 16 residues. V gave up 2 bases and J gave up 8 bases; unmatched junction bases: 7.

The V and J genes are TRBV6-5 and TRBJ1-1; 9 bases map to TRBD1. V lost 4 bases, J lost 0 bases, and 3 bases stayed unmatched. The CDR3 totals 15 residues. The germline CDR1 and CDR2 sequences are MNHEY and SVGAGI. CDR3 coding DNA: TGTGCCAGCAGTTCGACAGGGGGGGTGAACACTGAAGCTTTCTTT. As protein: CASSSTGGVNTEAFF.

The chain is built from TRBV7-9 and TRBJ1-2; D is perhaps TRBD1 (6 bases). Trimming stripped 3 bases from V and 7 bases from J, with 12 bases between. Per germline, CDR1 SEHNR and CDR2 FQNEAQ (reference sequence). The CDR3 totals 13 residues. The CDR3 protein is CASSLSGTSGYTF. For the CDR3, the DNA is TGTGCCAGCAGCTTGTCCGGGACATCTGGCTACACCTTC.

The rearrangement uses TRBV7-9 and TRBJ2-5; tentative D call: TRBD1 (5 bases). This CDR3 is 14 amino acids long. Germline CDR1 reads SEHNR; CDR2 reads FQNEAQ (reference sequence). V lost 3 bases and J 4 bases, leaving 12 bases between the germline ends. The CDR3 DNA follows: TGTGCCAGCAGCTTTATAGGGGTTGGAGAGACCCAGTACTTC. The encoded protein is CASSFIGVGETQYF.

V is TRBV5-5 and J is TRBJ1-1; no clear D gene. CDR1 is SGHKS and CDR2 is YYEKEE in the germline V gene (reference sequence). The CDR3 spans 13 residues. The germline V and J ends were trimmed by 4 bases and 4 bases, with 11 bases remaining between them. The CDR3 DNA is TGTGCCAGCAGCACCCCCGAGGGCACTGAAGCTTTCTTT. The encoded protein is CASSTPEGTEAFF. Supplemented by reference TRBV5-5 and TRBJ1-1, the full variable domain reads DAGVTQSPTHLIKTRGQQVTLRCSPISGHKSVSWYQQVLGQGPQFIFQYYEKEERGRGNFPDRFSARQFPNYSSELNVNALLLGDSALYLCASSTPEGTEAFFGQGTRLTVV.

For the CDR3, the DNA is TGTGCCAGCAGTCTCCTCTCCCCACTAGCGCCGAGCTCCTACAATGAGCAGTTCTTC. It codes for CASSLLSPLAPSSYNEQFF. V gene TRBV6-6 combines with J gene TRBJ2-1; TRBD2 matches at 7 bases. This CDR3 comprises 19 residues. The V gene's germline CDR1 is MNHNY and CDR2 SVGAGI (reference sequence). V trimming: 5 bases; J trimming: 0 bases; junction bases outside the gene matches: 16.

The chain links TRBV6-5 to TRBJ1-1; TRBD1 aligns across 8 bases. Germline CDR1 reads MNHEY; CDR2 reads SVGAGI. CDR3 size: 14 residues. Germline trimming cut 6 bases from V and 5 bases from J; bases unmatched to any gene: 8. The CDR3: CASRRGTGRTEAFF. The CDR3, as DNA: TGTGCCAGCAGGCGAGGGACAGGTAGGACTGAAGCTTTCTTT.

This chain joins TRBV7-9 and TRBJ2-7; D is perhaps TRBD1 (6 bases). The CDR3 spans 12 residues. Looked up from germline, CDR1 is SEHNR and CDR2 is FQNEAQ (reference sequence). Trimming stripped 7 bases from V and 12 bases from J, with 19 bases between. The CDR3 bases are TGTGCCAGCAACCCCTCTCAGGGGCCGGGGTACTTC. Translated: CASNPSQGPGYF.